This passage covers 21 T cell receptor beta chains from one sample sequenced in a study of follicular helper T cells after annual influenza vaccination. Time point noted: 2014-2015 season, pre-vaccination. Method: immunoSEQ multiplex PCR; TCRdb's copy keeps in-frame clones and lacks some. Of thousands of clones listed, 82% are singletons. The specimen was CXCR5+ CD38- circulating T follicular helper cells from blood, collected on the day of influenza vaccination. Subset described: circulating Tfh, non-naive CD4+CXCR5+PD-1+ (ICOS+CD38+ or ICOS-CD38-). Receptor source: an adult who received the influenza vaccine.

CDR3 loop: CASSLTNTYEQYF. The CDR3 coding sequence is TGTGCCAGCAGCTTGACCAATACTTACGAGCAGTACTTC. The chain uses TRBV5-8 and TRBJ2-7; D remains unclear. This CDR3 comprises 13 residues. CDR1 SGHTS and CDR2 YDEGEE come from the germline V gene. V lost 1 base and J lost 4, with 9 bases in between.

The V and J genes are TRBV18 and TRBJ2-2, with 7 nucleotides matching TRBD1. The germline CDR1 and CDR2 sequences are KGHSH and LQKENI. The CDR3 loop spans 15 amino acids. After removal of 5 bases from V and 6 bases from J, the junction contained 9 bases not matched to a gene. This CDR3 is CASSSGGSEAGELFF. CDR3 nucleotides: TGTGCCAGCTCATCAGGGGGATCAGAGGCCGGGGAGCTGTTTTTT.

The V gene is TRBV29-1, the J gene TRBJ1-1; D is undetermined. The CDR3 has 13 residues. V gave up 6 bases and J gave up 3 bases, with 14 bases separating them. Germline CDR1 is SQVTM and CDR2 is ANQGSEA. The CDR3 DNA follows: TGCAGCGTGGCATGGGGAGAGGACACTGAAGCTTTCTTT. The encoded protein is CSVAWGEDTEAFF.

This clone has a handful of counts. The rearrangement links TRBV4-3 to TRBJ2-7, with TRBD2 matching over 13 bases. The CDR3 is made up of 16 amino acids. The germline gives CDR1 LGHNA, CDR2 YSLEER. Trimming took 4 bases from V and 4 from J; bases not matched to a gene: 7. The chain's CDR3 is CASSLGLAGVSYEQYF. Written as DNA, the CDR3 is TGCGCCAGCAGCCTTGGACTAGCGGGGGTTTCTTACGAGCAGTACTTC.

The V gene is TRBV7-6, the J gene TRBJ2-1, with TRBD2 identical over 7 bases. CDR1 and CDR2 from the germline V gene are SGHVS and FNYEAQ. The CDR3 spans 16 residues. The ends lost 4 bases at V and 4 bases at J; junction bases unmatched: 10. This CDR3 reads CASSSGLPDHYNEQFF. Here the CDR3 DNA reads TGTGCCAGCAGCTCGGGACTACCGGACCATTACAATGAGCAGTTCTTC.

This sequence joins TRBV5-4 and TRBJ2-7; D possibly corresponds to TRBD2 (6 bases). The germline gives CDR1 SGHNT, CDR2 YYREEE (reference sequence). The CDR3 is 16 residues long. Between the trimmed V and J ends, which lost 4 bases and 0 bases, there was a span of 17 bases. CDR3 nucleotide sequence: TGTGCCAGCAGCAACACGGGTCGGGGGACCTCCTACGAGCAGTACTTC. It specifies CASSNTGRGTSYEQYF.

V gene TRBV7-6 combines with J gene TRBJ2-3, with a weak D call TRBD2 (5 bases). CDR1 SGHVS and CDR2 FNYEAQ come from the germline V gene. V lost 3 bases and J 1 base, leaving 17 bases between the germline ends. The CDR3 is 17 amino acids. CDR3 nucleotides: TGTGCCAGCAGCTTGGAAGCGTTAGGAGGAGGCACAGATACGCAGTATTTT. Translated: CASSLEALGGGTDTQYF.

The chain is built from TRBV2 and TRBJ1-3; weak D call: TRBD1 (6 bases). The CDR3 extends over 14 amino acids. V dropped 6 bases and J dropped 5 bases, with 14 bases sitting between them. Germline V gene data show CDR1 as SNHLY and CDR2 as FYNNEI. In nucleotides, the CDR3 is TGTGCCAGCAGGATAGACAGGACCAGAAACACCATATATTTT. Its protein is CASRIDRTRNTIYF.

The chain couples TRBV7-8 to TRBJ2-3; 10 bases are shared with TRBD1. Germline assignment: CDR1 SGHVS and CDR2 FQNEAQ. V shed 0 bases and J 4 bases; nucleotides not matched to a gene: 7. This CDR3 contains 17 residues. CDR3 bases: TGTGCCAGCAGCTTAGCCCTGACAGGGGGCGATGCAGATACGCAGTATTTT. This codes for CASSLALTGGDADTQYF.

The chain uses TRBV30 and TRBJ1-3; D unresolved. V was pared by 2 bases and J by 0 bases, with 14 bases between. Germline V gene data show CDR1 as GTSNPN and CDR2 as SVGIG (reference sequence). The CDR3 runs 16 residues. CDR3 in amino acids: CAWSTSGGSSGNTIYF. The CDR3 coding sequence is TGTGCCTGGAGTACCTCAGGTGGGAGCTCTGGAAACACCATATATTTT.

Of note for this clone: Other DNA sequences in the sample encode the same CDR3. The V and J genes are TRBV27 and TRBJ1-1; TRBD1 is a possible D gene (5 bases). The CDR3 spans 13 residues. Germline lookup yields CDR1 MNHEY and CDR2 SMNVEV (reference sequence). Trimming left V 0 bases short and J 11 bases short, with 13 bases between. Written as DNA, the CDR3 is TGTGCCAGCAGTTTATCCGCGGCAGGGCGGGCTTTCTTT. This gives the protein CASSLSAAGRAFF.

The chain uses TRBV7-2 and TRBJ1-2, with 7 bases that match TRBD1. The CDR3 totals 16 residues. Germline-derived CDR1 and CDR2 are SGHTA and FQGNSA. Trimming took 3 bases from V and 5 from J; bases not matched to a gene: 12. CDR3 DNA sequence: TGTGCCAGCAGCTTTTCCGGACAGGCGGACCGTTATGGCTACACCTTC. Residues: CASSFSGQADRYGYTF.

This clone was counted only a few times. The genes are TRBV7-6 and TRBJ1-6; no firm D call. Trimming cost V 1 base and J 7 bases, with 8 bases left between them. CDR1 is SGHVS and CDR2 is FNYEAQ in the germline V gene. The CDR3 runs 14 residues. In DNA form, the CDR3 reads TGTGCCAGCAGCTTAGATGTCAGAAATTCACCCCTCCACTTT. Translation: CASSLDVRNSPLHF. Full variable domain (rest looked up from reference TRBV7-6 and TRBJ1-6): GAGVSQSPRYKVTKRGQDVALRCDPISGHVSLYWYRQALGQGPEFLTYFNYEAQQDKSGLPNDRFSAERPEGSISTLTIQRTEQRDSAMYRCASSLDVRNSPLHFGNGTRLTVT.

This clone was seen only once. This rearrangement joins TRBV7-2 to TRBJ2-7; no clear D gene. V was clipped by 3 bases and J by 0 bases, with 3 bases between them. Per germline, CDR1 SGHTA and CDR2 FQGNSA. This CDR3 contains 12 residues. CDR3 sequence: CASSLTSYEQYF. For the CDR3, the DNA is TGTGCCAGCAGCTTGACCTCCTACGAGCAGTACTTC.

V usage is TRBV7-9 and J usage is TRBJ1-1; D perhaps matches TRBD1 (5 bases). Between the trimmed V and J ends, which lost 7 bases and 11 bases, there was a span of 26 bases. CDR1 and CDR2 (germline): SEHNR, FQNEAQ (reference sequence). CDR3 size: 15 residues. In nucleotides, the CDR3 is TGTGCCAGCACCTCAGCTCAGGGCGGAAATGAGAGGGCTTTCTTT. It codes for CASTSAQGGNERAFF.

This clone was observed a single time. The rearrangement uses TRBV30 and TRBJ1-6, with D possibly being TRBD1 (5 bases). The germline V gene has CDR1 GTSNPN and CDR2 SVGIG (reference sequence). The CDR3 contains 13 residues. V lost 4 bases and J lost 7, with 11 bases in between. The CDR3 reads CAWTRQQNSPLHF. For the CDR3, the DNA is TGTGCCTGGACCCGACAGCAAAATTCACCCCTCCACTTT.

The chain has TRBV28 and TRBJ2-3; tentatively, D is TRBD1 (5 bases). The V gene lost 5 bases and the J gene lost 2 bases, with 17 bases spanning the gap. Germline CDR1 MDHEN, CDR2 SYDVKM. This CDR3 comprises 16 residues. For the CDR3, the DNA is TGTGCCAGCAGTCGCACCCCGACAGAAATCACAGATACGCAGTATTTT. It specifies CASSRTPTEITDTQYF. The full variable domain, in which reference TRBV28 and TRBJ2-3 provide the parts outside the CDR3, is DVKVTQSSRYLVKRTGEKVFLECVQDMDHENMFWYRQDPGLGLRLIYFSYDVKMKEKGDIPEGYSVSREKKERFSLILESASTNQTSMYLCASSRTPTEITDTQYFGPGTRLTVL.

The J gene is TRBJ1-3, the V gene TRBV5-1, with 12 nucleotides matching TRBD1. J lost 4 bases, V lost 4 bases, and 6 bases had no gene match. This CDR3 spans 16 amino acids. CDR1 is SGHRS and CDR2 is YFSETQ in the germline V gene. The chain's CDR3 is CASSPGQGARGNTIYF. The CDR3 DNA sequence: TGCGCCAGCAGCCCGGGACAGGGGGCCAGAGGAAACACCATATATTTT.

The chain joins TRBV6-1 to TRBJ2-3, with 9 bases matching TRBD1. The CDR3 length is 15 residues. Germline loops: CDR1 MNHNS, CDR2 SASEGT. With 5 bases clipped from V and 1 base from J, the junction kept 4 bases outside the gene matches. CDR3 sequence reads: CASSTRQGGTDTQYF. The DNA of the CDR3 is TGTGCCAGCAGTACCCGACAGGGGGGCACAGATACGCAGTATTTT.

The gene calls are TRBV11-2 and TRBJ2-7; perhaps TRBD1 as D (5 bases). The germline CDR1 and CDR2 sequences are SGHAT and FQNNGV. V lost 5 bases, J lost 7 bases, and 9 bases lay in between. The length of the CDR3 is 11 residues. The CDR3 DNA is TGTGCCAGCAGCCTCTGGACAGAGCAGTACTTC. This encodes CASSLWTEQYF.

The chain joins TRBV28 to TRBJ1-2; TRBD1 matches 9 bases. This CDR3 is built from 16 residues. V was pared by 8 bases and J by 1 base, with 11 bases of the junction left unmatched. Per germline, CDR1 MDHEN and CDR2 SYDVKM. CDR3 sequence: CASGGGDRDDNYGYTF. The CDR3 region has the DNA TGTGCCAGCGGGGGAGGGGACAGGGATGATAACTATGGCTACACCTTC.